Sequencing of this T cell receptor beta chain was carried out in a study of Graves' ophthalmopathy and Graves' hyperthyroidism (dated by TCRdb to the late 2010s). A note on the overall study: Peripheral blood was collected at initial diagnosis, prior to any treatment. The study used TCR beta repertoire signatures to distinguish Graves' ophthalmopathy from Graves' hyperthyroidism and to predict progression to ophthalmopathy. In total, some 140 blood samples were TCR-sequenced: around 42 ophthalmopathy, around 75 hyperthyroidism and approximately 17 hyperthyroidism-to-ophthalmopathy patients. To explore V-J signatures that separate ophthalmopathy from hyperthyroidism, a discovery set of about a hundred patients was enrolled, consisting of 43 with ophthalmopathy and about 60 with stable hyperthyroidism. The independent validation cohort included 18 to 20 hyperthyroidism patients plus 17 patients who later progressed from hyperthyroidism to ophthalmopathy. In over 5 hyperthyroidism patients, the T-cell repertoire of thyroid tissue was compared with the T-cell repertoire of blood. Following sample collection, hyperthyroidism patients were given methimazole at a starting dose of 30 mg daily, and ophthalmopathy patients were given high-dose intravenous methylprednisolone. The 100 discovery patients were divided at random into training and test sets in a 7:3 ratio.

The ophthalmopathy patients had moderately to severely active disease, with a Clinical Activity Score of 3 or higher, a NOSPECS grade of 4 or higher, and a disease duration of less than 3 months. Patients were excluded if they had other autoimmune diseases, uncontrolled infections, pregnancy or lactation. Clinical symptoms, serum thyroxine, TRAb, thyroid ultrasound and orbital computed tomography formed the basis of the diagnosis. Ficoll-Paque density gradient centrifugation was used to isolate PBMCs from 8.5 to 10 ml of fresh peripheral blood. Total RNA was extracted with Trizol reagent and quality-checked on an Agilent 2100 Bioanalyzer. Details on this clonotype: Which antigen it targets is not known. Nothing much larger sits one base from this clone, and base qualities are not available.

Sequences LNHDA (CDR1) and SQIVND (CDR2) are obtained from the germline V gene (reference sequence). Spanning cysteine to phenylalanine, the CDR3 consists of 15 amino acids. Of the read, only the CDR3 DNA is kept; its 45 bases are in frame from base 1. V and J are truncated by 2 bases and 7 bases respectively, leaving an intervening sequence of 17 bases. TCR beta CDR3 regions were amplified from RNA transcripts for repertoire sequencing. The first round was an RT-PCR using HTBI primers with the Qiagen OneStep RT-PCR kit, and this first round was followed by a second-round multiplex PCR, then size selection and purification. Sequencing of the libraries was carried out on an Illumina HiSeq2000 in paired-end mode with 100 bp reads. The original methods were these. Reads were processed with SOAPnuke, discarding reads with adapters, uncalled bases, mean Phred below 15, or no exact constant-primer or identifier match. High-quality paired reads were merged with COPE v1.2.5. Each unique nucleotide sequence was treated as a clonotype, and MiTCR v1.1 was used to align the clonotypes to the IMGT TRB V, D and J references. The analysis was limited to V-J combinations with a frequency above 0.0001, which together covered 99.2% of repertoires. A TCR clonal expansion and chaos score per V-J combination was defined as the ratio of F50 clonal expansion to chaos observed in the TCRdist matrix. Welch's t-statistics and random forest were used to reduce features to 13 V-J combinations, which were fed into a naive Bayes classifier. The Morisita-Horn index was used to measure how similar the thyroid and blood repertoires were. Clones were called with MiXCR by TCRdb after fastp trimmed the public reads at Q25, and only in-frame beta chains were retained. Duplicate CDR3 protein sequences are folded into a single record with the most common DNA and genes. These V and J calls derive from TCRdb rather than the authors' analysis. The sample profile shows about 14,000 distinct CDR3 sequences; roughly 45% of them were found once. The leading ten clones occupy 45% of the sample.

The full study reports these points: In validation, the model predicted ophthalmopathy progression with more than 55% sensitivity and around 72% specificity; 12 predicted patients were CT-confirmed with GO in a median of about 7.1 months. Most expanded thyroid clonotypes with frequency above 0.001 were also detected in blood, suggesting blood repertoires may reflect the thyroid immune response. Sample size was not statistically predetermined, and group allocation was not concealed from the investigators. The 13-signature model separated ophthalmopathy from stable hyperthyroidism with roughly 90% sensitivity and around 84% specificity in cross-validation, and 80%/75% in the test set.

This chain is built from TRBV19 and TRBJ1-1; a confident D gene designation cannot be given. The sequencing sample was made of peripheral blood. This TCR came from a woman in her 30s with Graves' ophthalmopathy. Donor details come from another sample of the same person, matched by shared clones. The encoded CDR3 is CASSIRALNPHEAFF. At the DNA level, the sequence is TGTGCCAGTAGTATACGGGCCCTTAACCCTCATGAAGCTTTCTTT.